This entry is about one T cell receptor beta chain. What it binds is not known. The data belong to a study of shared clonotypes between healthy human individuals. General observations from the study: There were few donors, and this limited the genetic and exposure-history diversity represented.

An even split of each subset's genomic DNA across several immunoSEQ plates was performed. For unsorted PBMC, around 300 ng DNA per replicate equaled 25,000 to 30,000 T cell genomes. The protocol was immunoSEQ multiplex PCR, while the TCRdb copy is restricted to in-frame clones and leaves out a portion. The table records nearly 500,000 clones, 70% to 80% of them present only once. CDR3 length: 15 residues. CDR1 MDHEN and CDR2 SYDVKM come from the germline V gene. The J segment lost 4 bases and the V segment lost 7 bases, leaving 12 bases of the junction unmatched. Sequencing was performed on PBMCs. This clonotype was sampled from a woman aged 40 to 50 in good health. Some clones in this sample may be carry-over from other donors' samples. The chain links TRBV28 to TRBJ2-7; 8 nucleotides match TRBD2. CDR3 amino acids: CASTDSGGGLYEQYF. The CDR3 DNA sequence: TGTGCCAGCACCGATTCGGGGGGGGGTCTGTACGAGCAGTACTTC.